What follows are 10 T cell receptor beta chains derived from one specimen sequenced in a study of blood T cell repertoires in COVID-19. Sequenced by immunoSEQ multiplex PCR; TCRdb stores in-frame clones only, minus some. The table shows 350,000 to 450,000 clones, with over 75% occurring only once. Sample: PBMCs or T cells enriched from blood (not recorded which). These TCRs come from a woman aged 18 to 35 who had been exposed to COVID-19.

V is TRBV19 and J is TRBJ2-7; D is possibly TRBD2 (6 bases). From germline, CDR1 is LNHDA and CDR2 SQIVND (reference sequence). The CDR3 is 15 amino acids. Trimming shortened V by 3 bases and J by 3 bases, and 15 bases separated the two germline ends. Here the CDR3 DNA reads TGTGCCAGTAGTATCACGGCTAGCGTCAACTACGAGCAGTACTTC. Protein: CASSITASVNYEQYF.

This clone was recorded only once. This chain uses TRBV5-1 with TRBJ2-3; D is uncertain. This CDR3 contains 15 residues. Germline CDR1 SGHRS, CDR2 YFSETQ. V shed 1 base and J shed 0 bases, with 9 bases lying between them. Here the CDR3 DNA reads TGCGCCAGCAGCTTGAAACTTACTAGCACAGATACGCAGTATTTT. Translated: CASSLKLTSTDTQYF.

This clone was recorded once. The chain is built from TRBV11-2 and TRBJ2-3, with 10 positions matching TRBD2. Per germline, CDR1 SGHAT and CDR2 FQNNGV. The junction had 14 bases not matched to a gene; V was cut back by 6 bases and J by 5 bases. The CDR3 has 17 amino acids. In nucleotides, the CDR3 is TGTGCCAGCAGTTCCACCCTTCGAAGCGGGAGGGAAGATACGCAGTATTTT. Protein sequence: CASSSTLRSGREDTQYF.

The chain combines TRBV28 with TRBJ2-5, with TRBD1 matching over 9 bases. Germline V gene data show CDR1 as MDHEN and CDR2 as SYDVKM. V shed 9 bases, J shed 5 bases, and the junction held 4 bases outside the gene matches. This CDR3 is 12 amino acids long. CDR3 sequence (DNA): TGTGCCAGTTTGACAGGGGGGGAGACCCAGTACTTC. This sequence encodes CASLTGGETQYF.

The chain carries TRBV7-2 and TRBJ2-1; TRBD2 matches 8 bases. This CDR3 has 16 amino acids. V shed 6 bases and J 0 bases; nucleotides not matched to a gene: 7. CDR1 and CDR2 (germline): SGHTA, FQGNSA. Here the CDR3 DNA reads TGTGCCAGCAGGATTAGCGGGGTAGACTCCTACAATGAGCAGTTCTTC. This translates into CASRISGVDSYNEQFF.

The chain couples TRBV18 to TRBJ1-1, with D perhaps matching TRBD1 (5 bases). The length of the CDR3 is 15 residues. Per germline, CDR1 KGHSH and CDR2 LQKENI. V was clipped by 2 bases and J by 1 base, with 11 bases between them. CDR3 loop: CASSPMAQANTEAFF. CDR3 bases: TGTGCCAGCTCACCAATGGCACAGGCGAACACTGAAGCTTTCTTT.

This chain uses TRBV6-2 or TRBV6-3 with TRBJ2-7, with 10 bases matching TRBD2. The CDR3 runs to 13 residues. Germline CDR1 is MNHEY and CDR2 is SVGEGT. V trimming: 1 base; J trimming: 12 bases; junction bases outside the gene matches: 6. The CDR3 sequence is CASSYLLAGNRYF. CDR3 nucleotide sequence: TGTGCCAGCAGTTACTTACTAGCGGGGAATCGGTACTTC.

The rearrangement links TRBV28 to TRBJ1-2, with 8 bases identical to TRBD1. The CDR3 length is 15 residues. V was clipped by 5 bases and J by 1 base; unmatched bases: 6. In germline, CDR1 is MDHEN, CDR2 SYDVKM. The CDR3 nucleotides read TGTGCCAGCAGTCCGGGACAGGAGATTAACTATGGCTACACCTTC. Translating it yields CASSPGQEINYGYTF.

The chain recombines TRBV4-3 with TRBJ2-5; 7 nucleotides match TRBD2. The CDR3 runs to 15 residues. The V gene end was trimmed by 2 bases and the J gene end by 2 bases; junction bases not matched to a gene: 5. CDR1 and CDR2 from the germline V gene are LGHNA and YSLEER. CDR3 sequence: CASSQLGLEQETQYF. CDR3 DNA: TGCGCCAGCAGCCAACTAGGACTAGAACAAGAGACCCAGTACTTC.

The CDR3 sequence: CASSLVTVYVNQPQHF. The DNA for the CDR3 is TGTGCCAGCAGCTTAGTCACTGTGTATGTCAATCAGCCCCAGCATTTT. The chain links TRBV7-9 to TRBJ1-5; D gene uncertain. The germline V gene encodes CDR1 SEHNR and CDR2 FQNEAQ (reference sequence). V was clipped by 1 base and J by 3 bases, with 13 bases between them. The CDR3 runs to 16 residues. Full variable domain (remainder filled in from reference TRBV7-9 and TRBJ1-5): DTGVSQNPRHKITKRGQNVTFRCDPISEHNRLYWYRQTLGQGPEFLTYFQNEAQLEKSRLLSDRFSAERPKGSFSTLEIQRTEQGDSAMYLCASSLVTVYVNQPQHFGDGTRLSIL.